This is a list of T cell receptor beta chains from one sample in a study of T cell repertoires in cytomegalovirus infection. Their recognized antigens are unknown. TCRdb recomputed calls from the reads with MiXCR, one row per CDR3 protein. The data show a few hundred thousand distinct CDR3 sequences, 40% seen once. The sequences come from cultured PBMCs, collected from culture after CMV antigen stimulation. All receptors come from a human donor in good health (CMV status not recorded). Some clones in this sample may be carry-over from other donors' samples. Each CDR3 is given with its conserved first and last residue. The D gene is left open where the match is weak. Not every row has a clone size; where given, it reads once, few, many or a size class.

>TRBV20-1|16|TRBD2|TRBJ2-2|.
CSARGDSGRGTGELFF
TGCAGTGCTAGGGGAGATAGCGGGAGGGGGACCGGGGAGCTGTTTTTT
>TRBV12-3/TRBV12-4|11|.|TRBJ2-7|.
CASSLGAVQYF
TGTGCCAGCAGTTTAGGGGCAGTGCAGTACTTC
>TRBV4-1|16|TRBD1|TRBJ1-4|once
CASSQGVGQRNEKLFF
TGCGCCAGCAGCCAAGGGGTGGGACAGCGGAATGAAAAACTGTTTTTT
>TRBV11-3|19|.|TRBJ1-1|.
CASSLVLPSSYTLNTEAFF
TGTGCCAGCAGCTTAGTTCTCCCGTCATCTTATACCTTGAACACTGAAGCTTTCTTT
>TRBV12-3/TRBV12-4|13|.|TRBJ2-4|.
CASSPSVGNIQYF
TGTGCCAGCAGTCCCTCGGTTGGGAACATTCAGTACTTC
>TRBV12-3/TRBV12-4|13|.|TRBJ1-3|few
CASIVNSGNTIYF
TGTGCCAGCATAGTCAACTCTGGAAACACCATATATTTT
>TRBV6-9|15|TRBD2|TRBJ2-5|once
CASTRGSGNQETQYF
TGTGCCAGCACCCGGGGTAGCGGGAACCAAGAGACCCAGTACTTC
>TRBV10-2|13|.|TRBJ2-2|.
CAARASSTGELFF
TGCGCCGCGAGGGCCTCGAGCACCGGGGAGCTGTTTTTT
>TRBV29-1|12|.|TRBJ2-1|.
CSVLRAGDEQFF
TGCAGCGTTCTTAGGGCTGGGGATGAGCAGTTCTTC
>TRBV7-2|12|TRBD1|TRBJ1-1|few
CATQGYDTEAFF
TGTGCCACACAGGGGTACGACACTGAAGCTTTCTTT
>TRBV2|14|.|TRBJ2-2|.
CASRGQGNTGELFF
TGTGCCAGTCGCGGGCAGGGCAACACCGGGGAGCTGTTTTTT
>TRBV6-6|15|TRBD1|TRBJ1-2|.
CASSYPDRAFVGYTF
TGTGCCAGCAGTTACCCGGACAGGGCTTTTGTAGGCTACACCTTC
>TRBV5-5|15|.|TRBJ1-2|.
CASSLVVSSNYGYTF
TGTGCCAGCAGCTTGGTCGTTTCTTCCAACTATGGCTACACCTTC
>TRBV2|16|.|TRBJ2-1|.
CASSEFQGRSYNEQFF
TGTGCCAGCAGTGAATTCCAGGGCAGGTCCTACAATGAGCAGTTCTTC
>TRBV7-2|20|.|TRBJ2-3|few
CASSLDRGGSMFLSTDTQYF
TGTGCCAGCAGCTTAGATCGAGGGGGGTCGATGTTTTTAAGCACAGATACGCAGTATTTT